Listed below are T cell receptor beta chains from one sample, sequenced in a study of CD8+CD57+ T cells in acquired aplastic anemia. TCRdb re-called the reads with MiXCR, one entry per CDR3 protein. Of 400,000 to 450,000 distinct CDR3 sequences in the sample, around 72% were seen once. What was sequenced was sorted CD4+, CD8+, or CD8+CD57+ T cells (not recorded which) from PBMCs. Every receptor here comes from a human donor in good health, serving as a control. CDR3s include the opening cysteine and the closing phenylalanine or tryptophan. D genes are given only for firm matches. A clone size is listed for some rows: how often the clone was seen (once, few, many), or a class if it is expanded.

.	TRBV4-2	many	TRBJ2-7	TGTGCCAGCAGCCAAGGCCCGACAGGTGTTTACGAGCAGTACTTC	CASSQGPTGVYEQYF
TRBD1	TRBV6-5	many	TRBJ1-4	TGTGCCAGCAGTCGTACTAGACAGGGGGCCGAAAAACTGTTTTTT	CASSRTRQGAEKLFF
.	TRBV5-1	.	TRBJ2-3	TGCGCCAGCAGTACGAGGTCTGGAGAGACGTATTTT	CASSTRSGETYF
.	TRBV6-4	few	TRBJ2-7	TGTGCCAGCAGTCCGGACACTCGCTCCTACAATGAGCAGTACTTC	CASSPDTRSYNEQYF
TRBD2	TRBV5-1	many	TRBJ2-6	TGCGCCAGCAGCTATCCTGGCGGGGGGGCAAGTGGGGCCAACGTCCTGACTTTC	CASSYPGGGASGANVLTF
.	TRBV5-1	.	TRBJ1-6	TGCGCCAGCAGCAGAGATATTCCCTCCTATAATTCACCCCTCCACTTT	CASSRDIPSYNSPLHF
.	TRBV19	.	TRBJ2-3	TGTGCCAGTAGAAGGACAGACACAGATACGCAGTATTTT	CASRRTDTDTQYF
TRBD2	TRBV7-2	.	TRBJ2-7	TGTGCCAGCAGCCAAGATTACGTGGGACTAGCGGAGAGCTCCTACGAGCAGTACTTC	CASSQDYVGLAESSYEQYF
TRBD1	TRBV5-1	many	TRBJ1-6	TGCGCCAGCAGCATCCGGGACAGCTCCTATAATTCACCCCTCCACTTT	CASSIRDSSYNSPLHF
TRBD2	TRBV19	.	TRBJ2-1	TGTACCAGTATGCCCGGGGGGGCCAATGAGCAGTTCTTC	CTSMPGGANEQFF
TRBD1	TRBV12-3/TRBV12-4	.	TRBJ1-2	TGTGCCAGCAGCTTAGACTACACAGGGGATGGCTACACCTTC	CASSLDYTGDGYTF
.	TRBV7-2	.	TRBJ1-3	TGTGCCAGCAGCTTAAGATGGAAGGGGGTCGCAAACACCATATATTTT	CASSLRWKGVANTIYF
.	TRBV6-4	.	TRBJ1-3	TGTGCCAGCAGTGACAGGCGGAGCTCTGGAAACACCATATATTTT	CASSDRRSSGNTIYF
.	TRBV7-2	.	TRBJ1-6	TGTGCCAGCAGCTTAACGCCAGGGACAAATTCACCCCAGCACTTT	CASSLTPGTNSPQHF